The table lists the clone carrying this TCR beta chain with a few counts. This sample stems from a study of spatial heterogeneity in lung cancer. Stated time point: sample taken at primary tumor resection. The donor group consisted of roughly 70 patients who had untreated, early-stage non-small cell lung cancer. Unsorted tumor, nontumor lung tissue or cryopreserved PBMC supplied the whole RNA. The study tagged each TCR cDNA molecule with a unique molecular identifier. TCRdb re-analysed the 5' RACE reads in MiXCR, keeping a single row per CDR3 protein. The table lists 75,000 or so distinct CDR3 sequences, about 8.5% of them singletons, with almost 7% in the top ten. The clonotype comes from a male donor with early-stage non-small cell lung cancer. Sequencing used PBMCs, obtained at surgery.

The CDR3 here is CSARDQYRQFF. CDR3 coding DNA: TGCAGTGCTAGAGATCAATATCGGCAGTTCTTC. The chain links TRBV20-1 to TRBJ2-1; D remains ambiguous. Per the germline V gene, CDR1 is DFQATT and CDR2 is SNEGSKA (reference sequence). Trimming shortened V by 0 bases and J by 12 bases, and 9 bases separated the two germline ends. CDR3 length: 11 amino acids.